A few counts support the clone carrying this TCR beta chain. Antigen specificity is unknown. These data come from a study of CD8+ T cells in alopecia areata. Points from the study as a whole: Across lesional scalp, and particularly alopecia totalis/universalis, clonality surpassed that of normal scalp.

The V end was cut by 5 bases, the J end by 4 bases, with 14 bases between. This CDR3 region has 14 residues. Germline V lookup: CDR1 MNHEY, CDR2 SMNVEV (reference sequence). RNA extraction was followed by reverse transcription into cDNA, which acted as the sequencing template. TCRdb's copy holds only in-frame clones and misses some; the assay was immunoSEQ multiplex PCR. Here the sample spans about 180,000 clones, roughly 66% being singletons. Material: CD8+ T cells sorted from blood, obtained at week 0. This sequence was found in a human donor with alopecia areata. V gene TRBV27 combines with J gene TRBJ1-1; D call uncertain. CDR3 bases: TGTGCCAGCAGTCTGACCTTGGCGGGCACTGAAGCTTTCTTT. Translation gives CASSLTLAGTEAFF.